This TCR beta chain originates from a study of immune cell composition in non-small cell lung cancer. As to this clone: The antigen is not known.

V lost 3 bases, J lost 4 bases, and 13 bases lay in between. The V gene's germline CDR1 is MNHNS and CDR2 SASEGT. The CDR3 runs 14 residues. The repertoire was sequenced with immunoSEQ multiplex PCR; TCRdb's copy has only in-frame clones and lacks some. Among about 3,100 clones listed, 82% were seen once. Genomic DNA came from frozen unsorted single-cell suspensions. Study-level findings and limits: Lung squamous cell carcinoma tumours had significantly higher top 10 clone scores and productive clonality than lung adenocarcinoma. Roughly 80% of squamous and 30% to 40% of adenocarcinoma cases had tumour-associated clones >0.5%. TIL tumour reactivity correlated with maximal tumour-associated clone frequency in adenocarcinoma.

V gene TRBV6-1 combines with J gene TRBJ2-7, with D perhaps matching TRBD2 (5 bases). Source material: lung tumor tissue. The sequence was obtained from a human donor with non-small cell lung cancer. Written as DNA, the CDR3 is TGTGCCAGCAGTGACGGGGAAGGCTTTTACGAGCAGTACTTC. It encodes CASSDGEGFYEQYF.